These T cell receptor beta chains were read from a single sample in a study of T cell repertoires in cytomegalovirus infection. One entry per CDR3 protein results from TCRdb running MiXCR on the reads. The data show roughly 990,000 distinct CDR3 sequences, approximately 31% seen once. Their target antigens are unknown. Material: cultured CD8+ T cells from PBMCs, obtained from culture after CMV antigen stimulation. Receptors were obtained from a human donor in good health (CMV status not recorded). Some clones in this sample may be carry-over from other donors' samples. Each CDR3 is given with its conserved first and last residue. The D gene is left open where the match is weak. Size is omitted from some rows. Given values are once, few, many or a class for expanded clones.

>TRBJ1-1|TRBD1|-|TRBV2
CASIGQGAKWLTEAFF
TGTGCCAGCATTGGACAGGGGGCAAAATGGCTCACTGAAGCTTTCTTT
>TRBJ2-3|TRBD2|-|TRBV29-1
CSVAGTSGGDTDTQYF
TGCAGCGTGGCCGGGACTAGCGGGGGGGACACAGATACGCAGTATTTT
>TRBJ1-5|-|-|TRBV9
CASSVDGTGHQPQHF
TGTGCCAGCAGCGTAGACGGGACGGGCCATCAGCCCCAGCATTTT
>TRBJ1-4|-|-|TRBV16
CASSQAEYSTNEKLFF
TGTGCCAGCAGCCAAGCGGAGTACTCAACTAATGAAAAACTGTTTTTT
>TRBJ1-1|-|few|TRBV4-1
CASSQDRDGNTEAFF
TGCGCCAGCAGCCAAGATCGGGACGGAAACACTGAAGCTTTCTTT
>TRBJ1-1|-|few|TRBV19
CASSIVRGSSSLKPTEAFF
TGTGCCAGTAGTATAGTCAGGGGCAGTTCGAGCCTGAAACCGACTGAAGCTTTCTTT
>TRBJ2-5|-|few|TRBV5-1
CASSRGGGTQETQYF
TGCGCCAGCAGCCGGGGTGGAGGGACCCAAGAGACCCAGTACTTC
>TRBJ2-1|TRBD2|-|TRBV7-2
CASSYGTSGGYEQFF
TGTGCCAGCAGCTACGGGACTAGCGGGGGTTATGAGCAGTTCTTC
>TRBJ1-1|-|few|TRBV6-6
CASSFLDSLNTEAFF
TGTGCCAGCAGTTTCCTCGACAGCCTGAACACTGAAGCTTTCTTT
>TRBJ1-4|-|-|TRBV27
CASSLAQVNEKLFF
TGTGCCAGCAGTTTAGCACAGGTTAATGAAAAACTGTTTTTT
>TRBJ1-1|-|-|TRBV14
CASSLTSGGTEAFF
TGTGCCAGCAGCCTTACCTCTGGGGGCACTGAAGCTTTCTTT
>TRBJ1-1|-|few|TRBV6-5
CASSPAVGNTEAFF
TGTGCCAGCAGTCCTGCTGTAGGGAACACTGAAGCTTTCTTT
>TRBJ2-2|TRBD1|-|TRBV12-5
CASGLGTGGRTGELFF
TGTGCTAGTGGTTTGGGGACAGGGGGAAGAACCGGGGAGCTGTTTTTT
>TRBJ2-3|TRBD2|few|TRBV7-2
CASSPPFGLAGDHTQYF
TGTGCCAGCAGTCCCCCTTTCGGACTAGCGGGGGATCATACGCAGTATTTT
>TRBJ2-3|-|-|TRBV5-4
CASSLEPTTSSTDTQYF
TGTGCCAGCAGCCTTGAGCCAACCACCTCTAGCACAGATACGCAGTATTTT
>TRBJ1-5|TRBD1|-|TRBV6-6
CASRPPGQAPQPQHF
TGTGCCAGCAGGCCCCCGGGACAGGCACCCCAGCCCCAGCATTTT
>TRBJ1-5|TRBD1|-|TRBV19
CANSIRPGGVQPQHF
TGTGCCAATAGTATAAGGCCAGGGGGCGTTCAGCCCCAGCATTTT
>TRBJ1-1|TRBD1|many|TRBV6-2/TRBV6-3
CASTSSGRTGPTEAFF
TGTGCCAGCACTTCGTCGGGAAGGACAGGACCTACTGAAGCTTTCTTT
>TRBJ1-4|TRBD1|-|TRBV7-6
CASSLANRGLNEKLFF
TGTGCCAGCAGCTTAGCGAACAGGGGACTTAATGAAAAACTGTTTTTT
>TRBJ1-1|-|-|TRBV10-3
CALGGDKTEAFF
TGTGCCTTGGGGGGGGATAAGACTGAAGCTTTCTTT
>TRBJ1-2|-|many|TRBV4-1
CASSQSGEGNYGYTF
TGCGCCAGCAGCCAGAGCGGGGAGGGTAACTATGGCTACACCTTC
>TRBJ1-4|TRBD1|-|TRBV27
CASSSEGWGQGVEFTNEKLFF
TGTGCCAGCAGTTCAGAGGGGTGGGGACAGGGGGTTGAGTTCACTAATGAAAAACTGTTTTTT
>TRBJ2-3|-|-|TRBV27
CASNPAGAPGTQYF
TGTGCCAGCAACCCCGCCGGAGCCCCCGGTACGCAGTATTTT
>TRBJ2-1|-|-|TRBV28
CASSADNEQFF
TGTGCCAGCAGTGCAGACAATGAGCAGTTCTTC
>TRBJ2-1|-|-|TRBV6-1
CASKGRPHPGNEQFF
TGTGCCAGCAAGGGCAGACCTCACCCGGGCAATGAGCAGTTCTTC
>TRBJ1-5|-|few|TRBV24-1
CATSDSTHNQPQHF
TGTGCCACCAGTGATTCAACACATAATCAGCCCCAGCATTTT
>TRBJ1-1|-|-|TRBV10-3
CANLQGRPEAFF
TGTGCCAATCTACAGGGAAGGCCTGAAGCTTTCTTT
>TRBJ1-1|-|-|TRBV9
CASSPVLRNTEAFF
TGTGCCAGCAGCCCGGTCCTAAGGAACACTGAAGCTTTCTTT
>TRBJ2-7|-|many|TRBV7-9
CASSLGEVGGQVPYEQYF
TGTGCCAGCAGCTTAGGCGAGGTAGGGGGACAAGTTCCCTACGAGCAGTACTTC
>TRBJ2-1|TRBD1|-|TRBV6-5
CASSWGQPYNEQFF
TGTGCCAGCAGTTGGGGACAGCCCTACAATGAGCAGTTCTTC
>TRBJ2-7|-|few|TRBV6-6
CASGRGLASYEQYF
TGTGCCAGCGGGAGGGGGCTTGCATCCTACGAGCAGTACTTC
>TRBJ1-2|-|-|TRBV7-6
CASSLEVGDHYGYTF
TGTGCCAGCAGCTTAGAAGTGGGGGACCACTATGGCTACACCTTC
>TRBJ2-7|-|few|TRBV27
CASSRTVKFSYEQYF
TGTGCCAGCAGTCGGACGGTGAAGTTCTCCTACGAGCAGTACTTC
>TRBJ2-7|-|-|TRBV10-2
CASNTGGHEQYF
TGCGCCAGCAATACAGGCGGGCACGAGCAGTACTTC